Listed below are T cell receptor beta chains from one sample, sequenced in a study of metastatic and nonmetastatic thyroid tumors. TCRdb re-called the PCR reads with MiXCR. This sample has tens of thousands of clones, with approximately 22% found just once. Sequenced: tumor tissue. The receptors come from a female donor with papillary thyroid cancer or a benign thyroid nodule (not recorded which). Some clones in this sample may be carry-over from other donors' samples. Both conserved end residues are part of each CDR3. Fields, in order: D gene, J gene, CDR3 length, V gene, clone size, CDR3 DNA, CDR3 protein. D genes are given only for firm matches. Clone size is stated in some rows and not others, as once, few, many or a class when expanded.

d_gene: TRBD2
j_gene: TRBJ2-1
len: 16
v_gene: TRBV15
abundance: -
CDR3nt: TGTGCCACGGCCAGACGGACTAGCGGGAACTACAATGAGCAGTTCTTC
CDR3aa: CATARRTSGNYNEQFF

d_gene: -
j_gene: TRBJ1-4
len: 15
v_gene: TRBV6-1
abundance: many
CDR3nt: TGTGCCAGCAGTACGAAACAGAGAGTGGGGGAAAAACTGTTTTTT
CDR3aa: CASSTKQRVGEKLFF

d_gene: -
j_gene: TRBJ1-1
len: 15
v_gene: TRBV5-6
abundance: medium-sized
CDR3nt: TGTGCCAGCAGCCCCTCGGGGGGCTTAAACACTGAAGCTTTCTTT
CDR3aa: CASSPSGGLNTEAFF

d_gene: -
j_gene: TRBJ1-2
len: 17
v_gene: TRBV6-2/TRBV6-3
abundance: few
CDR3nt: TGTGCCAGCAGTCGCCCGGGACCTTCCCCCTTAAACTATGGCTACACCTTC
CDR3aa: CASSRPGPSPLNYGYTF

d_gene: TRBD2
j_gene: TRBJ2-2
len: 13
v_gene: TRBV25-1
abundance: many
CDR3nt: TGTGCCAGCGGGACTAGTTCTTACGGGGAGCTGTTTTTT
CDR3aa: CASGTSSYGELFF

d_gene: -
j_gene: TRBJ2-3
len: 17
v_gene: TRBV20-1
abundance: many
CDR3nt: TGCAGTGCTATCGCCGCCACTCCTACCCACGGCACAGATACGCAGTATTTT
CDR3aa: CSAIAATPTHGTDTQYF

d_gene: -
j_gene: TRBJ1-3
len: 15
v_gene: TRBV6-1
abundance: -
CDR3nt: TGTGCCAGCAGTGAAGCTCAGACGGCTGGAAACACCATATATTTT
CDR3aa: CASSEAQTAGNTIYF

d_gene: TRBD1
j_gene: TRBJ2-2
len: 15
v_gene: TRBV3-1
abundance: many
CDR3nt: TGTGCCAGCAAGAAGATGGGACAGGGGTCCGGGGAGCTGTTTTTT
CDR3aa: CASKKMGQGSGELFF

d_gene: TRBD1
j_gene: TRBJ2-2
len: 13
v_gene: TRBV20-1
abundance: -
CDR3nt: TGCAGTGCTGGACAGGGATTGGACGGGGAGCTGTTTTTT
CDR3aa: CSAGQGLDGELFF

d_gene: -
j_gene: TRBJ2-5
len: 11
v_gene: TRBV15
abundance: many
CDR3nt: TGTGCCACCAGCAGAGCAGAGACCCAGTACTTC
CDR3aa: CATSRAETQYF

d_gene: TRBD1
j_gene: TRBJ2-3
len: 14
v_gene: TRBV2
abundance: -
CDR3nt: TGTGCCAGCGGGGGACAGGTCCAGGGGGATACGCAGTATTTT
CDR3aa: CASGGQVQGDTQYF

d_gene: TRBD1
j_gene: TRBJ2-7
len: 15
v_gene: TRBV11-2
abundance: medium-sized
CDR3nt: TGTGCCAGCAGCTTAGTCCGGGACAGCTCCTACGAGCAGTACTTC
CDR3aa: CASSLVRDSSYEQYF

d_gene: -
j_gene: TRBJ2-2
len: 13
v_gene: TRBV12-3/TRBV12-4
abundance: -
CDR3nt: TGTGCCAGCAGTTTGACCCGTCCCGTGGAGCTGTTTTTT
CDR3aa: CASSLTRPVELFF

d_gene: -
j_gene: TRBJ2-5
len: 18
v_gene: TRBV6-2/TRBV6-3
abundance: few
CDR3nt: TGTGCCAGCAACCGCCCCTCAGAGGGGATCGGGTACCAAGAGACCCAGTACTTC
CDR3aa: CASNRPSEGIGYQETQYF

d_gene: TRBD2
j_gene: TRBJ2-7
len: 16
v_gene: TRBV7-6
abundance: once
CDR3nt: TGTGCCAGCAGCTTAGGGGGGGGAGGTGGCATGGGCGAGCAGTACTTC
CDR3aa: CASSLGGGGGMGEQYF

d_gene: -
j_gene: TRBJ1-6
len: 15
v_gene: TRBV20-1
abundance: -
CDR3nt: TGCAGTGCTAGAGGATCCGGACAGCAAAATTCACCCCTCCACTTT
CDR3aa: CSARGSGQQNSPLHF

d_gene: -
j_gene: TRBJ2-7
len: 13
v_gene: TRBV24-1
abundance: -
CDR3nt: TGTGCCACCAGTGATGAACAACGGGTAGAGCAGTACTTC
CDR3aa: CATSDEQRVEQYF

d_gene: TRBD2
j_gene: TRBJ2-1
len: 15
v_gene: TRBV6-2/TRBV6-3
abundance: few
CDR3nt: TGTGCCAGCAGATATAGCGGGAGGGCCTTGAATGAGCAGTTCTTC
CDR3aa: CASRYSGRALNEQFF

d_gene: -
j_gene: TRBJ2-5
len: 13
v_gene: TRBV5-1
abundance: -
CDR3nt: TGCGCCAGTACCCGGGACGGCCAAGAGACCCAGTACTTC
CDR3aa: CASTRDGQETQYF

d_gene: TRBD2
j_gene: TRBJ2-1
len: 15
v_gene: TRBV19
abundance: many
CDR3nt: TGTGCCAGTAGTATAGGTGGACTAGCGGGGGGGTGGCTGTTCTTC
CDR3aa: CASSIGGLAGGWLFF

d_gene: -
j_gene: TRBJ2-1
len: 16
v_gene: TRBV19
abundance: many
CDR3nt: TGTGCCAGTATGGGGGTGGGCCCGGGACTCTACAATGAGCAGTTCTTC
CDR3aa: CASMGVGPGLYNEQFF

d_gene: TRBD2
j_gene: TRBJ2-5
len: 13
v_gene: TRBV24-1
abundance: few
CDR3nt: TGTGCCACCAGCCTAGCGGGTCAATATACCCAGTACTTC
CDR3aa: CATSLAGQYTQYF

d_gene: TRBD1
j_gene: TRBJ1-6
len: 15
v_gene: TRBV30
abundance: few
CDR3nt: TGTGCCTGGAGGGAACCGGGACAGGGGCTTTCACCCCTCCACTTT
CDR3aa: CAWREPGQGLSPLHF

d_gene: TRBD1
j_gene: TRBJ1-6
len: 14
v_gene: TRBV6-2/TRBV6-3
abundance: few
CDR3nt: TGTGCCAGCAGTTGGAACAGGGGGATCTCACCCCTCCACTTT
CDR3aa: CASSWNRGISPLHF

d_gene: -
j_gene: TRBJ2-7
len: 13
v_gene: TRBV30
abundance: medium-sized
CDR3nt: TGTGCCTGGAGTTCAGGGAGCTCCTACGAGCAGTACTTC
CDR3aa: CAWSSGSSYEQYF

d_gene: TRBD2
j_gene: TRBJ2-1
len: 16
v_gene: TRBV20-1
abundance: few
CDR3nt: TGCAGTGCTAGCCCTAGCGGGAAATCCGGGAACAATGAGCAGTTCTTC
CDR3aa: CSASPSGKSGNNEQFF

d_gene: TRBD2
j_gene: TRBJ2-5
len: 16
v_gene: TRBV3-1
abundance: many
CDR3nt: TGTGCCAGCAGCCAACGAGGGACTACCCGAGGGGAGACCCAGTACTTC
CDR3aa: CASSQRGTTRGETQYF

d_gene: -
j_gene: TRBJ2-7
len: 13
v_gene: TRBV6-1
abundance: -
CDR3nt: TGTGCCAGCAGCAGCCGGGACGGCTACGAGCAGTACTTC
CDR3aa: CASSSRDGYEQYF

d_gene: -
j_gene: TRBJ2-2
len: 13
v_gene: TRBV11-2
abundance: -
CDR3nt: TGTGCCAGCAGCTTAGAAAGCGCCGGGGAGCTGTTTTTT
CDR3aa: CASSLESAGELFF

d_gene: TRBD1
j_gene: TRBJ1-3
len: 17
v_gene: TRBV5-1
abundance: -
CDR3nt: TGCGCCAACAGCTTGGCCGCGACAGGGTACTCTGGAAACACCATATATTTT
CDR3aa: CANSLAATGYSGNTIYF

d_gene: -
j_gene: TRBJ2-5
len: 14
v_gene: TRBV4-3
abundance: -
CDR3nt: TGCGCCAGCAGCCAAGATTGGATATCGGAGACCCAGTACTTC
CDR3aa: CASSQDWISETQYF

d_gene: -
j_gene: TRBJ1-2
len: 13
v_gene: TRBV5-1
abundance: few
CDR3nt: TGTGCCAGCAGCTTGGCGCAGGGTGATGGCTACACCTTC
CDR3aa: CASSLAQGDGYTF

d_gene: TRBD2
j_gene: TRBJ2-7
len: 17
v_gene: TRBV6-5
abundance: few
CDR3nt: TGTGCCAGCAGTTCGTGGCTAGCGGGATTTTTTTCGCGGGATCAGTACTTC
CDR3aa: CASSSWLAGFFSRDQYF

d_gene: -
j_gene: TRBJ2-5
len: 14
v_gene: TRBV12-3/TRBV12-4
abundance: -
CDR3nt: TGTGCCAGCAGTTTAGCCGGGACACAAGAGACCCAGTACTTC
CDR3aa: CASSLAGTQETQYF

d_gene: -
j_gene: TRBJ2-1
len: 14
v_gene: TRBV6-4
abundance: many
CDR3nt: TGTGCCAGCAGTGACTGGGTCCCCTACAATGAGCAGTTCTTC
CDR3aa: CASSDWVPYNEQFF

d_gene: -
j_gene: TRBJ1-5
len: 14
v_gene: TRBV28
abundance: few
CDR3nt: TGTGCCAGCAGGGTAGGGGGAACCAATCAGCCCCAGCATTTT
CDR3aa: CASRVGGTNQPQHF

d_gene: -
j_gene: TRBJ2-7
len: 13
v_gene: TRBV20-1
abundance: -
CDR3nt: TGCAGTGGGCAATCGGAGTTCTCCTACGAGCAGTACTTC
CDR3aa: CSGQSEFSYEQYF

d_gene: -
j_gene: TRBJ1-2
len: 15
v_gene: TRBV6-6
abundance: few
CDR3nt: TGTGCCAGCGGTTACCTAGGGGTCGCAGGTTATGGCTACACCTTC
CDR3aa: CASGYLGVAGYGYTF

d_gene: TRBD2
j_gene: TRBJ2-7
len: 12
v_gene: TRBV13
abundance: -
CDR3nt: TGTGCCAGCAGTCGTAGCGGGTTCGAGCAGTACTTC
CDR3aa: CASSRSGFEQYF

d_gene: -
j_gene: TRBJ2-7
len: 12
v_gene: TRBV6-1
abundance: few
CDR3nt: TGTGCCAGCAGTCGACAGGCCTACGAGCAGTACTTC
CDR3aa: CASSRQAYEQYF

d_gene: -
j_gene: TRBJ2-3
len: 14
v_gene: TRBV11-2
abundance: -
CDR3nt: TGTGCCAGCAGCCTGGGGACGGGAACAGATACGCAGTATTTT
CDR3aa: CASSLGTGTDTQYF

d_gene: TRBD2
j_gene: TRBJ2-1
len: 17
v_gene: TRBV6-5
abundance: few
CDR3nt: TGTGCCAGCAGTCCCTCAGGGACTAGCGGGAGAGGTGGTGAGCAGTTCTTC
CDR3aa: CASSPSGTSGRGGEQFF

d_gene: -
j_gene: TRBJ1-4
len: 15
v_gene: TRBV16
abundance: many
CDR3nt: TGTGCCAGCAGCCAATCGCTTGGGGGGAATGAAAAACTGTTTTTT
CDR3aa: CASSQSLGGNEKLFF

d_gene: TRBD1
j_gene: TRBJ1-2
len: 15
v_gene: TRBV27
abundance: -
CDR3nt: TGTGCCAGCAGTTTAGTAGGGGGCGGAAACTATGGCTACACCTTC
CDR3aa: CASSLVGGGNYGYTF

d_gene: -
j_gene: TRBJ1-5
len: 15
v_gene: TRBV7-2
abundance: many
CDR3nt: TGTGCCAGCAGCTTAGTTAAAGGGGACGGGCAGCCCCAGCATTTT
CDR3aa: CASSLVKGDGQPQHF

d_gene: -
j_gene: TRBJ1-1
len: 11
v_gene: TRBV20-1
abundance: -
CDR3nt: TGCAGTGCGCACAGGAGTACTGAAGCTTTCTTT
CDR3aa: CSAHRSTEAFF

d_gene: TRBD1
j_gene: TRBJ2-7
len: 13
v_gene: TRBV25-1
abundance: -
CDR3nt: TGTGCCAGCACCGGGACAGGTGGTAACGAGCAGTACTTC
CDR3aa: CASTGTGGNEQYF

d_gene: -
j_gene: TRBJ1-1
len: 13
v_gene: TRBV6-1
abundance: few
CDR3nt: TGTGCCAGCATCCCCGGGCGGGGGAGGAGGGCTTTCTTT
CDR3aa: CASIPGRGRRAFF

d_gene: TRBD1
j_gene: TRBJ1-6
len: 14
v_gene: TRBV28
abundance: -
CDR3nt: TGTGCCAGCAGTTCCGGGACAGGGTATTCACCCCTCCACTTT
CDR3aa: CASSSGTGYSPLHF

d_gene: -
j_gene: TRBJ1-6
len: 14
v_gene: TRBV28
abundance: medium-sized
CDR3nt: TGTGCCAGCAGTTGGAGCTCCTATAATTCACCCCTCCACTTT
CDR3aa: CASSWSSYNSPLHF

d_gene: -
j_gene: TRBJ2-7
len: 15
v_gene: TRBV7-2
abundance: -
CDR3nt: TGTGCCAGCAGCTTAGCTGGAGGGAGCTCCTACGAGCAGTACTTC
CDR3aa: CASSLAGGSSYEQYF

d_gene: TRBD2
j_gene: TRBJ2-5
len: 14
v_gene: TRBV25-1
abundance: -
CDR3nt: TGTGCCAGCAGTGAATTAGCGGGCTGGGGGACCCAGTACTTC
CDR3aa: CASSELAGWGTQYF

d_gene: TRBD2
j_gene: TRBJ2-7
len: 15
v_gene: TRBV5-1
abundance: -
CDR3nt: TGCGCCAGCAGCTTGGGGGACTACAGCTCTAGCGAGCAGTACTTC
CDR3aa: CASSLGDYSSSEQYF

d_gene: TRBD2
j_gene: TRBJ2-3
len: 17
v_gene: TRBV7-8
abundance: -
CDR3nt: TGTGCCAGCAGCTTAAGTACTAGCGGAACCCCTCCAGATACGCAGTATTTT
CDR3aa: CASSLSTSGTPPDTQYF

d_gene: -
j_gene: TRBJ2-7
len: 13
v_gene: TRBV6-1
abundance: medium-sized
CDR3nt: TGTGCCAGCAGTCAGGTCGGGGGCCACGAGCAGTACTTC
CDR3aa: CASSQVGGHEQYF